These 24 T cell receptor beta chains share one sample of origin, sequenced in a study of blood T cell repertoires in COVID-19. The protocol was immunoSEQ multiplex PCR, while the TCRdb copy is restricted to in-frame clones and leaves out a portion. The sample includes hundreds of thousands of clones, roughly 85% seen only once; the top ten take 3% to 4.5%. The sequencing input was peripheral blood. The source is a woman of 80 years or more with acute or convalescent COVID-19.

This clone was found a few times. This chain uses TRBV2 with TRBJ1-1, with D possibly being TRBD1 (6 bases). The CDR3 consists of 15 residues. V shed 7 bases and J shed 2 bases, with 17 bases lying between them. CDR1 and CDR2 (germline): SNHLY, FYNNEI. The CDR3 is CASTSQGGPNTEAFF. In DNA form, the CDR3 reads TGTGCCAGCACCTCACAGGGAGGGCCCAACACTGAAGCTTTCTTT.

J is TRBJ1-6 and V is TRBV5-5; 10 bases map to TRBD1. The V and J ends lost 5 bases and 6 bases, in that order; junction bases with no gene match: 8. The CDR3 loop spans 16 amino acids. Germline CDR1 is SGHKS and CDR2 is YYEKEE (reference sequence). The CDR3 protein is CASSLTGGARNSPLHF. The CDR3 coding sequence is TGTGCCAGCAGTTTGACAGGGGGCGCACGTAATTCACCCCTCCACTTT.

V and J are TRBV9 and TRBJ2-3, with D maybe TRBD2 (5 bases). CDR3 length equals 15 residues. Germline CDR1 and CDR2: SGDLS and YYNGEE. V dropped 3 bases and J dropped 3 bases, with 14 bases sitting between them. The CDR3 DNA reads as TGTGCCAGCAGCGCAGCTTCGACTACTACAGATACGCAGTATTTT. As protein: CASSAASTTTDTQYF.

This chain uses TRBV27 with TRBJ1-1; TRBD1 is a possible D gene (5 bases). The CDR3 consists of 16 residues. Germline V gene data show CDR1 as MNHEY and CDR2 as SMNVEV (reference sequence). Trimming shortened V by 5 bases and J by 3 bases, and 19 bases separated the two germline ends. CDR3 in amino acids: CASSPNRPRVHTEAFF. CDR3 nucleotide sequence: TGTGCCAGCAGTCCGAACCGACCCAGGGTGCACACTGAAGCTTTCTTT.

The chain combines TRBV19 with TRBJ1-2; the D gene is possibly TRBD1 (6 bases). The CDR3 contains 13 residues. Trimming stripped 6 bases from V and 2 bases from J, with 10 bases between. CDR1 LNHDA and CDR2 SQIVND come from the germline V gene (reference sequence). The CDR3 here is CASRQGINYGYTF. CDR3 bases: TGTGCCAGTAGGCAGGGGATAAACTATGGCTACACCTTC.

The V gene is TRBV6-2 or TRBV6-3, the J gene TRBJ1-5, with 7 nucleotides matching TRBD1. Unmatched junction bases numbered 13, after V lost 5 bases and J lost 3 bases. This CDR3 spans 17 amino acids. Germline V gene sequence: CDR1 MNHEY, CDR2 SVGEGT. CDR3 DNA sequence: TGTGCCAGCAGTCCATCTCACCCAGGACAGGTCAATCAGCCCCAGCATTTT. Encoded protein: CASSPSHPGQVNQPQHF.

CDR3 region: CASTPGYTGVATEAFF. Here the CDR3 DNA reads TGTGCCAGTACCCCAGGCTATACGGGGGTGGCCACTGAAGCTTTCTTT. The chain recombines TRBV19 with TRBJ1-1; a possible D gene is TRBD1 (5 bases). The CDR3 has 16 amino acids. Trimming cost V 7 bases and J 4 bases, with 22 bases left between them. The germline gives CDR1 LNHDA, CDR2 SQIVND (reference sequence).

A word on this clone: At one end the junction does not follow the germline gene, possibly because of a read error. The V gene is TRBV19, the J gene TRBJ2-3; 7 bases align to TRBD1. Germline V gives CDR1 LNHDA, CDR2 SQIVND (reference sequence). This CDR3 comprises 16 residues. The CDR3 sequence: CASSTKNRGSIDTQYF. CDR3 bases: TGTGCCAGTAGTACGAAAAACAGGGGTAGCATAGATACGCAGTATTTT.

Only one count was recorded for this clone. The chain combines TRBV7-3 with TRBJ1-1; 9 nucleotides agree with TRBD1. The V gene end was trimmed by 4 bases and the J gene end by 9 bases; junction bases not matched to a gene: 9. CDR1 and CDR2 from the germline V gene are SGHTA and FQGTGA. The CDR3 length is 14 residues. CDR3 sequence (DNA): TGTGCCAGCAGCTCCTTGGGACAGGGAAGCAAAGCTTTCTTT. This sequence encodes CASSSLGQGSKAFF.

The V call is TRBV28, the J call TRBJ2-1, with 7 bases identical to TRBD2. Germline CDR1 MDHEN, CDR2 SYDVKM. Germline trimming cut 9 bases from V and 4 bases from J; bases unmatched to any gene: 6. The CDR3 covers 13 residues. The CDR3 region is CASGGGTYNEQFF. The CDR3, as DNA: TGTGCCAGTGGGGGGGGAACTTACAATGAGCAGTTCTTC.

V gene TRBV7-2 combines with J gene TRBJ2-1; 12 bases match TRBD2. CDR1 is SGHTA, CDR2 FQGNSA, per germline. Germline trimming cut 5 bases from V and 4 bases from J; bases unmatched to any gene: 3. The CDR3 runs to 15 residues. The CDR3 DNA reads TGTGCCAGCAGCGTGACTAGCGGGAGTTACAATGAGCAGTTCTTC. It translates to CASSVTSGSYNEQFF. The variable domain in full, completed from reference TRBV7-2 and TRBJ2-1, reads GAGVSQSPSNKVTEKGKDVELRCDPISGHTALYWYRQSLGQGLEFLIYFQGNSAPDKSGLPSDRFSAERTGGSVSTLTIQRTQQEDSAVYLCASSVTSGSYNEQFFGPGTRLTVL.

The J gene is TRBJ2-7, the V gene TRBV5-1, with TRBD1 matching 7 bases. In germline, CDR1 is SGHRS, CDR2 YFSETQ. This CDR3 is built from 14 residues. The ends lost 2 bases at V and 3 bases at J; junction bases unmatched: 5. CDR3 in amino acids: CASSLQGSSYEQYF. CDR3 nucleotide sequence: TGCGCCAGCAGCTTACAGGGGTCAAGCTACGAGCAGTACTTC.

The V call is TRBV5-1, the J call TRBJ2-1, with 9 nucleotides matching TRBD2. The CDR3 has 17 amino acids. The ends lost 4 bases at V and 9 bases at J; junction bases unmatched: 17. From germline, CDR1 is SGHRS and CDR2 YFSETQ. In DNA form, the CDR3 reads TGCGCCAGCAGCCTGGGGAGTAGCGGGGGCCCCGGGGGTGAGCAGTTCTTC. Its translation: CASSLGSSGGPGGEQFF. The entire variable domain, with the rest obtained from reference TRBV5-1 and TRBJ2-1, is as follows: KAGVTQTPRYLIKTRGQQVTLSCSPISGHRSVSWYQQTPGQGLQFLFEYFSETQRNKGNFPGRFSGRQFSNSRSEMNVSTLELGDSALYLCASSLGSSGGPGGEQFFGPGTRLTVL.

The chain links TRBV7-9 to TRBJ1-1; TRBD1 agrees at 9 bases. CDR1 and CDR2 (germline): SEHNR, FQNEAQ (reference sequence). This CDR3 is 16 amino acids long. V shed 4 bases, J shed 1 base, and the junction held 7 bases outside the gene matches. DNA for the CDR3: TGTGCCAGCAGCTCCCGGGACAGGGTACAGAACACTGAAGCTTTCTTT. Translation: CASSSRDRVQNTEAFF.

CDR3 amino acids: CAWSVGYRGSLNYGYTF. DNA for the CDR3: TGTGCCTGGAGTGTAGGGTACAGGGGGTCCCTTAACTATGGCTACACCTTC. This chain links TRBV30 with TRBJ1-2; 8 bases align to TRBD1. Germline lookup yields CDR1 GTSNPN and CDR2 SVGIG (reference sequence). The CDR3 has 17 residues. J was trimmed by 1 base and V by 0 bases; bases with no gene match: 10. The variable domain in full, with the rest retrieved from reference TRBV30 and TRBJ1-2, is SQTIHQWPATLVQPVGSPLSLECTVEGTSNPNLYWYRQAAGRGLQLLFYSVGIGQISSEVPQNLSASRPQDRQFILSSKKLLLSDSGFYLCAWSVGYRGSLNYGYTFGSGTRLTVV.

The chain recombines TRBV7-8 with TRBJ2-3; D perhaps matches TRBD2 (5 bases). Germline lookup yields CDR1 SGHVS and CDR2 FQNEAQ. Trimming removed 1 base from V and 2 bases from J, with 7 bases in between. The CDR3 is 14 residues long. As DNA, the CDR3 is TGTGCCAGCAGCTTAGGAGCGGACACAGATACGCAGTATTTT. Its translation: CASSLGADTDTQYF.

On this clone: One junction end does not reproduce the germline sequence, and a read error may be involved. The genes are TRBV7-8 and TRBJ1-5; possibly TRBD1 for D (5 bases). There are 14 residues in the CDR3. Germline V gene lookup returns CDR1 SGHVS and CDR2 FQNEAQ. CDR3: CASRLGANNQPQHF. The CDR3, as DNA: TGTGCCAGCAGATTAGGGGCAAACAATCAGCCCCAGCATTTT.

The rearrangement uses TRBV6-6 and TRBJ2-2; no firm D call. Germline V gives CDR1 MNHNY, CDR2 SVGAGI (reference sequence). The CDR3 extends over 14 amino acids. V was clipped by 1 base and J by 4 bases, with 7 bases between them. The CDR3 DNA reads as TGTGCCAGCAGTTACTTGGAGATCACCGGGGAGCTGTTTTTT. Amino acids: CASSYLEITGELFF.

The chain is built from TRBV7-3 and TRBJ1-1; 7 nucleotides agree with TRBD1. The trim removed 4 bases at V and 1 base at J, leaving 3 bases unmatched. Germline lookup yields CDR1 SGHTA and CDR2 FQGTGA. This CDR3 has 14 residues. CDR3 DNA sequence: TGTGCCAGCAGCTCGACAGGGTCGAACACTGAAGCTTTCTTT. This encodes CASSSTGSNTEAFF.

The chain is built from TRBV9 and TRBJ2-3; 8 bases align to TRBD2. V was clipped by 0 bases and J by 4 bases; unmatched bases: 10. Looked up from germline, CDR1 is SGDLS and CDR2 is YYNGEE. The CDR3 runs 17 residues. The CDR3 region has the DNA TGTGCCAGCAGCGTAGCAGCGGGGGTTAACCGCGCAGATACGCAGTATTTT. It translates to CASSVAAGVNRADTQYF.

The J gene is TRBJ1-6, the V gene TRBV5-5, with D possibly matching TRBD1 (5 bases). Germline CDR1 and CDR2: SGHKS and YYEKEE (reference sequence). With 2 bases removed from V and 7 bases from J, the gap between germline ends came to 10 bases. The CDR3 has 14 amino acids. The DNA of the CDR3 is TGTGCCAGCAGCTTTGACAGTTTCAATTCACCCCTCCACTTT. Translation: CASSFDSFNSPLHF. The variable domain in full, with the rest retrieved from reference TRBV5-5 and TRBJ1-6, is DAGVTQSPTHLIKTRGQQVTLRCSPISGHKSVSWYQQVLGQGPQFIFQYYEKEERGRGNFPDRFSARQFPNYSSELNVNALLLGDSALYLCASSFDSFNSPLHFGNGTRLTVT.

The chain recombines TRBV10-3 with TRBJ2-3, with D perhaps TRBD2 (6 bases). The CDR3 consists of 15 residues. CDR1 ENHRY and CDR2 SYGVKD come from the germline V gene. Trimming shortened V by 4 bases and J by 0 bases, and 11 bases separated the two germline ends. The CDR3 here is CAISAGDSSTDTQYF. CDR3 nucleotides: TGTGCCATCAGTGCGGGGGATTCTAGCACAGATACGCAGTATTTT.

The V call is TRBV7-6, the J call TRBJ1-6; 8 bases agree with TRBD1. The CDR3 extends over 17 amino acids. Germline V CDR1 and CDR2: SGHVS, FNYEAQ. J gave up 4 bases and V 1 base, and 6 bases lay outside the gene matches. The CDR3 loop is CASSLEAGGMYNSPLHF. The CDR3 DNA sequence: TGTGCCAGCAGCTTAGAGGCAGGGGGCATGTATAATTCACCCCTCCACTTT.

This clone was found many times. As DNA, the CDR3 is TGTGCCAGCAGTGAAGAACAGGATATCGCGTATGAGCAGTTCTTC. It translates to CASSEEQDIAYEQFF. The chain carries TRBV2 and TRBJ2-1; maybe TRBD1 (5 bases). This CDR3 comprises 15 residues. Trimming cost V 1 base and J 8 bases, with 15 bases left between them. Germline V gene data show CDR1 as SNHLY and CDR2 as FYNNEI.